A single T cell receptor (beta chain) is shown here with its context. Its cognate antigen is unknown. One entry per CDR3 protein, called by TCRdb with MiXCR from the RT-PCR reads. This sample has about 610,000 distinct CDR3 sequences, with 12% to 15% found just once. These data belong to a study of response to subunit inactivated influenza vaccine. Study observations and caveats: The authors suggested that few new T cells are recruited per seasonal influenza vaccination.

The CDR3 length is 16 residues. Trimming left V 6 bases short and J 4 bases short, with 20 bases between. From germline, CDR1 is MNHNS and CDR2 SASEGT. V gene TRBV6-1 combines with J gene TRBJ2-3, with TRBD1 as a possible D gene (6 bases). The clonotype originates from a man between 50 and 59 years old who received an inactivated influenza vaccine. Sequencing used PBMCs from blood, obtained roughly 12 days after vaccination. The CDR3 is CASSKSDRFEADTQYF. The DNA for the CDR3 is TGTGCCAGCAGCAAAAGTGACAGGTTCGAGGCAGATACGCAGTATTTT.